This T cell receptor beta chain was recorded in a study of OX40 agonist ivuxolimab in advanced cancers. About the research overall: Hepatocellular carcinoma, melanoma, renal cell or head and neck cancer was diagnosed in the dose-escalation patients. Therapy given before enrollment (anti-PD-1, anti-PD-L1 or anti-CTLA-4) was allowed, and approximately 40% had some. The study, taken as a whole, reports: Part of the nonresponder group also had normalized T-cell clonal expansion that was low. Relative to CD4+ cells, CD8+ T cells on average had more expanded clones.

Concerning this clone: Its antigen is undetermined.

This table comes from immunoSEQ multiplex PCR, and its TCRdb copy is limited to in-frame clones, with some not included. The sample shows 100,000 or so clones, roughly nine tenths of them seen only once. The origin of this receptor is an adult with an advanced solid tumor such as melanoma, head and neck, liver or kidney cancer. Sequencing was performed on CD4+ or CD8+ T cells sorted from blood, taken in a trial of the OX40 agonist ivuxolimab.

This chain's CDR3 is CASSLSREGSDTQYF. The CDR3 DNA sequence: TGTGCCAGCAGCTTATCGCGGGAGGGGTCAGATACGCAGTATTTT. This chain uses TRBV7-9 with TRBJ2-3; 9 bases match TRBD2. Germline V gene data show CDR1 as SEHNR and CDR2 as FQNEAQ (reference sequence). V lost 2 bases and J lost 4; bases outside the gene matches: 4. The CDR3 loop spans 15 amino acids.